These 24 T cell receptor beta chains were all obtained from the same sample, sequenced in a study of T-cell reconstitution after alpha-beta-depleted transplantation in children. Unique molecular identifiers featured in how the TCRbeta library was prepared. TCRdb reprocessed the PCR reads with MiXCR, giving one entry per CDR3 protein. The table lists just under 350,000 distinct CDR3 sequences, about 16% of them singletons. The sample consisted of PBMCs, mostly from graft donor cells, taken 360 days after TCRalphabeta/CD19-depleted stem cell transplant. These TCRs come from a male patient aged 2 to 10 who had a stem cell transplant for acute lymphoblastic leukemia, so the T cells may come from the graft donor.

V is TRBV11-2 and J is TRBJ2-3; 8 bases map to TRBD1. Germline V gene sequence: CDR1 SGHAT, CDR2 FQNNGV. With 5 bases clipped from V and 1 base from J, the junction kept 5 bases outside the gene matches. This CDR3 has 15 amino acids. Here the CDR3 reads CASSPTGDGTDTQYF. In DNA form, the CDR3 reads TGTGCCAGCAGCCCGACAGGGGATGGCACAGATACGCAGTATTTT.

This clonotype has just a few counts. Here the CDR3 reads CASSFQGQASYEQYF. The CDR3 region has the DNA TGTGCCAGCAGTTTTCAGGGACAAGCGTCTTACGAGCAGTACTTC. The V call is TRBV27, the J call TRBJ2-7, with D tentatively TRBD1 (6 bases). Germline values: CDR1 MNHEY, CDR2 SMNVEV (reference sequence). The V gene lost 3 bases and the J gene lost 4 bases, with 16 bases spanning the gap. CDR3 size: 15 residues.

This clonotype has a handful of counts. The V call is TRBV4-3, the J call TRBJ1-1, with D tentatively TRBD1 (6 bases). CDR3 length: 15 amino acids. V shed 0 bases and J shed 3 bases, with 11 bases lying between them. The germline V gene encodes CDR1 LGHNA and CDR2 YSLEER. CDR3 amino acids: CASSQDGGGDTEAFF. The CDR3 DNA is TGCGCCAGCAGCCAAGATGGAGGGGGGGACACTGAAGCTTTCTTT.

The V call is TRBV11-1, the J call TRBJ2-1; no definite D call. The CDR3 loop spans 17 amino acids. Trimming took 1 base from V and 0 from J, leaving 13 bases between them. Germline assignment: CDR1 SGHAT and CDR2 FQDESV (reference sequence). The CDR3, as DNA: TGTGCCAGCAGCTTAGAAGGGTTCGAGAGCTCCTACAATGAGCAGTTCTTC. Translation gives CASSLEGFESSYNEQFF. The full variable domain, rest sourced from reference TRBV11-1 and TRBJ2-1, is EAEVAQSPRYKITEKSQAVAFWCDPISGHATLYWYRQILGQGPELLVQFQDESVVDDSQLPKDRFSAERLKGVDSTLKIQPAELGDSAMYLCASSLEGFESSYNEQFFGPGTRLTVL.

This clonotype has just a few counts. The rearrangement links TRBV4-2 to TRBJ2-7; 10 bases map to TRBD1. The germline V gene encodes CDR1 LGHNA and CDR2 YNFKEQ. The V segment lost 0 bases and the J segment 2 bases; nucleotides outside the gene matches: 4. This CDR3 comprises 16 residues. The CDR3 DNA follows: TGTGCCAGCAGCCAAGAGCAAGGGACAGGGGCCTACGAGCAGTACTTC. Protein sequence: CASSQEQGTGAYEQYF.

The rearrangement joins TRBV6-4 to TRBJ2-1; D is ambiguous. Per germline, CDR1 MRHNA and CDR2 SNTAGT. The CDR3 totals 15 residues. V was cut by 3 bases and J by 0 bases, with 9 bases left in between. The CDR3 nucleotides read TGTGCCAGCAGTGATGGCTCCAGCTCCTACAATGAGCAGTTCTTC. This codes for CASSDGSSSYNEQFF.

The gene calls are TRBV28 and TRBJ2-7; D gene ambiguous. The germline gives CDR1 MDHEN, CDR2 SYDVKM. There are 12 residues in the CDR3. Trimming removed 1 base at V and 5 bases at J, with 6 bases between. The CDR3 DNA follows: TGTGCCAGCAGTTTATACCCCCACGAGCAGTACTTC. Its protein product is CASSLYPHEQYF.

This clonotype occurred a few times. The chain couples TRBV28 to TRBJ2-1, with 9 nucleotides matching TRBD2. CDR1 is MDHEN, CDR2 SYDVKM, per germline. The CDR3 is 16 amino acids. Trimming at V came to 5 bases and at J to 5 bases, leaving 10 bases not matched to a gene. The CDR3 is CASSHLPGLAHNEQFF. Written as DNA, the CDR3 is TGTGCCAGCAGTCACCTTCCGGGACTAGCTCACAATGAGCAGTTCTTC.

This clonotype was counted at least ten times. This chain connects TRBV12-3 or TRBV12-4 to TRBJ2-2; no clear D gene. The CDR3 sequence is 17 residues long. Deletions cut 3 bases from V and 4 bases from J, with 18 bases between. The CDR3 sequence: CASSFPSFIGPTGELFF. As DNA, the CDR3 is TGTGCCAGCAGTTTCCCGTCTTTCATAGGCCCCACCGGGGAGCTGTTTTTT.

This chain joins TRBV7-2 and TRBJ1-5, with D possibly TRBD1 on 6 matching bases. The V gene's germline CDR1 is SGHTA and CDR2 FQGNSA. Deletions cut 6 bases from V and 2 bases from J, with 11 bases between. The CDR3 spans 14 residues. CDR3 loop: CASSAQGRNQPQHF. In DNA form, the CDR3 reads TGTGCCAGCAGTGCCCAGGGGCGCAATCAGCCCCAGCATTTT.

The chain has TRBV5-1 and TRBJ2-7, with 9 bases aligning to TRBD1. The length of the CDR3 is 17 residues. With 0 bases clipped from V and 5 bases from J, the junction kept 12 bases outside the gene matches. Germline CDR1 reads SGHRS; CDR2 reads YFSETQ. The CDR3 sequence is CASSLVGRTGGLNEQYF. The CDR3 region has the DNA TGCGCCAGCAGCTTGGTGGGACGTACAGGGGGCTTAAACGAGCAGTACTTC.

This chain uses TRBV16 with TRBJ1-6; D gene unclear. V gave up 0 bases and J gave up 7 bases, with 10 bases separating them. The CDR3 length is 15 residues. Germline CDR1 is KGHSY and CDR2 is FQNENV. The CDR3 nucleotides read TGTGCCAGCAGCCAATCGGTCTTCGTAAATTCACCCCTCCACTTT. Residues: CASSQSVFVNSPLHF.

This clonotype has more than one count but fewer than ten. The V call is TRBV7-9, the J call TRBJ2-1, with a tentative D call TRBD2 (6 bases). Germline assignment: CDR1 SEHNR and CDR2 FQNEAQ (reference sequence). This CDR3 has 13 residues. The V end lost 5 bases, the J end lost 10 bases, and 15 bases lay between the germline ends. The chain's CDR3 is CASSPHASEEQFF. As DNA, the CDR3 is TGTGCCAGCAGCCCCCACGCTAGCGAAGAGCAGTTCTTC. The entire variable domain, with the rest obtained from reference TRBV7-9 and TRBJ2-1, is as follows: DTGVSQNPRHKITKRGQNVTFRCDPISEHNRLYWYRQTLGQGPEFLTYFQNEAQLEKSRLLSDRFSAERPKGSFSTLEIQRTEQGDSAMYLCASSPHASEEQFFGPGTRLTVL.

V is TRBV12-3 or TRBV12-4 and J is TRBJ2-3; 11 bases are shared with TRBD2. This CDR3 spans 18 amino acids. V shed 5 bases and J 0 bases; nucleotides not matched to a gene: 10. CDR3 amino acids: CASSLWGTSGSSTDTQYF. The CDR3 nucleotides read TGTGCCAGCAGTCTTTGGGGGACTAGCGGTTCTAGCACAGATACGCAGTATTTT.

This clonotype was counted ten times or more. V usage is TRBV11-1 and J usage is TRBJ2-7; D not certain. This CDR3 comprises 12 residues. The germline V and J ends were trimmed by 1 base and 4 bases, with 5 bases remaining between them. Germline CDR1 and CDR2: SGHAT and FQDESV (reference sequence). CDR3 in DNA: TGTGCCAGCAGCTTAGGGCGTTACGAGCAGTACTTC. Translating gives CASSLGRYEQYF. Full variable domain (rest looked up from reference TRBV11-1 and TRBJ2-7): EAEVAQSPRYKITEKSQAVAFWCDPISGHATLYWYRQILGQGPELLVQFQDESVVDDSQLPKDRFSAERLKGVDSTLKIQPAELGDSAMYLCASSLGRYEQYFGPGTRLTVT.

This chain joins TRBV7-9 and TRBJ1-1; the D is unclear. The CDR3 totals 14 residues. V lost 5 bases, J lost 2 bases, and 12 bases lay in between. Germline V CDR1 and CDR2: SEHNR, FQNEAQ (reference sequence). This chain's CDR3 is CASSPAKGNTEAFF. As DNA, the CDR3 is TGTGCCAGCAGCCCCGCGAAGGGCAACACTGAAGCTTTCTTT.

This rearrangement joins TRBV15 to TRBJ2-1; weak D call: TRBD2 (6 bases). Trimming took 2 bases from V and 11 from J, leaving 22 bases between them. CDR3 length: 16 residues. Germline CDR1 LNHNV, CDR2 YYDKDF (reference sequence). For the CDR3, the DNA is TGTGCCACCAGCAGACCCAGGAAGGAGGCCCGGACTAAGCAGTTCTTC. Translated: CATSRPRKEARTKQFF.

This clonotype appeared a few times. A read error may produce the germline difference seen at one junction end. V and J are TRBV27 and TRBJ2-2; D gene uncertain. The CDR3 covers 16 residues. Germline-derived CDR1 and CDR2 are MNHEY and SMNVEV (reference sequence). The CDR3 region has the DNA TGTGCCAGCAGTTTATCCCCCTGGCTGAACGCCGGGGAGCTGTTTTTT. This sequence encodes CASSLSPWLNAGELFF.

The chain has TRBV7-3 and TRBJ2-7; D gene unclear. This CDR3 is 13 amino acids long. V lost 0 bases, J lost 2 bases, and 5 bases lay in between. Per germline, CDR1 SGHTA and CDR2 FQGTGA. The CDR3 DNA follows: TGTGCCAGCAGCTTAACGGCCGCCTACGAGCAGTACTTC. Translating it yields CASSLTAAYEQYF.

This clonotype came up a few times. This chain uses TRBV29-1 with TRBJ2-3; D is unresolved. There are 13 residues in the CDR3. Germline CDR1 SQVTM, CDR2 ANQGSEA. V lost 2 bases and J 3 bases, leaving 9 bases between the germline ends. In DNA form, the CDR3 reads TGCAGCGTTGAATGGGTGGGGACAGATACGCAGTATTTT. Its protein product is CSVEWVGTDTQYF.

This clonotype has more than one count but fewer than ten. The chain combines TRBV4-3 with TRBJ2-1, with TRBD2 matching over 7 bases. The trim removed 0 bases at V and 6 bases at J, leaving 5 bases unmatched. Germline loops: CDR1 LGHNA, CDR2 YSLEER. There are 15 residues in the CDR3. CDR3 DNA sequence: TGCGCCAGCAGCCAAGACGAGCGGGAATCCAATGAGCAGTTCTTC. Translated, it gives CASSQDERESNEQFF.

This clonotype was found a few times. The rearrangement uses TRBV27 and TRBJ2-6, with TRBD2 matching 9 bases. The CDR3 has 19 amino acids. Per the germline V gene, CDR1 is MNHEY and CDR2 is SMNVEV (reference sequence). V was clipped by 2 bases and J by 0 bases; unmatched bases: 8. For the CDR3, the DNA is TGTGCCAGCAGTTTAATGAGCGGGGGGATGGTCTCTGGGGCCAACGTCCTGACTTTC. It specifies CASSLMSGGMVSGANVLTF.

The chain has TRBV9 and TRBJ2-1; D is possibly TRBD2 (5 bases). Per germline, CDR1 SGDLS and CDR2 YYNGEE. This CDR3 comprises 13 residues. The V gene lost 0 bases and the J gene lost 10 bases, with 11 bases spanning the gap. CDR3 loop: CASSVGRFGEQFF. The DNA for the CDR3 is TGTGCCAGCAGCGTAGGGAGGTTTGGGGAGCAGTTCTTC.

This rearrangement joins TRBV5-4 to TRBJ2-2, with TRBD2 identical over 11 bases. Germline V gives CDR1 SGHNT, CDR2 YYREEE (reference sequence). CDR3 length equals 16 residues. V dropped 3 bases and J dropped 6; count of bases not matched to a gene: 7. The CDR3: CASSSLLAGVAGELFF. The CDR3, as DNA: TGTGCCAGCAGCTCTTTACTAGCGGGAGTGGCCGGGGAGCTGTTTTTT.